This TCR beta chain was retrieved from a study of blood T cell repertoires in COVID-19. The wider study: The United States, Italy and Spain provided the acute and convalescent COVID-19 samples.

V lost 5 bases to trimming and J lost 1 base; unmatched junction nucleotides: 5. Germline CDR1 is SGHDT and CDR2 is YYEEEE. The CDR3 is 14 amino acids. TCRdb's table, derived via immunoSEQ multiplex PCR, lists solely in-frame clones and lacks some. The sample consists of around 250,000 clones, approximately 85% of them appearing once. The rearrangement joins TRBV5-6 to TRBJ1-2; 7 nucleotides align to TRBD1. The sample consisted of PBMCs or T cells enriched from blood (not recorded which). The clonotype was recovered from a woman aged 50 to 60 who had been exposed to COVID-19. The CDR3 DNA sequence: TGTGCCAGCAGACGACAGGGCGGTAACTATGGCTACACCTTC. As protein: CASRRQGGNYGYTF.